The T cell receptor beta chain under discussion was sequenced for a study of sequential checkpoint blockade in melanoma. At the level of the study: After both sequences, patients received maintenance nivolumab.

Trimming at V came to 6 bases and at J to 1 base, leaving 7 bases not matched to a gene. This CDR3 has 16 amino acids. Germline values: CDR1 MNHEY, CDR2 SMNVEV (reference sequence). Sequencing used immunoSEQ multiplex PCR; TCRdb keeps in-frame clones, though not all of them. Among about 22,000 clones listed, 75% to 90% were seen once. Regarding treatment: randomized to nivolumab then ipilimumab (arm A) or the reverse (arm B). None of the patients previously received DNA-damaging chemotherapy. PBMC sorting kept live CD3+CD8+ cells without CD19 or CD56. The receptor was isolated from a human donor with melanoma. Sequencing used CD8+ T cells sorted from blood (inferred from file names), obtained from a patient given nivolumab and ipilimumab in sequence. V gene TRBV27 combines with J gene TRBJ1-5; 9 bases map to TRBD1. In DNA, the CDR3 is TGTGCCAGCAGCACCGGGACAGGGTGGAGCAATCAGCCCCAGCATTTT. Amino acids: CASSTGTGWSNQPQHF.